This T cell receptor beta chain is drawn from a study of early T cells in non-severe SARS-CoV-2 infection. Study background: Bulk RNA isolated from unsorted whole blood underwent sequencing; chains were not paired. Broader study findings: VDJdb matching skewed toward anti-spike CD8 responses, missing private and CD4 specificities.

To note about this clonotype: Its antigen is not known. A much larger clone is a single base away; this may be a read error. This CDR3 is missing its conserved last phenylalanine or tryptophan, likely due to a read error.

The length of the CDR3 is 13 residues. Trimming took off 5 bases at V and 4 bases at J, with 9 bases between the two ends. Molecules of cDNA were individually given unique molecular identifiers that were attached to them. One entry per CDR3 protein, called by TCRdb with MiXCR from the 5' RACE reads. The sample has around 26,000 distinct CDR3 sequences; roughly 4.4% are singletons. The genes are TRBV12-3 or TRBV12-4 and TRBJ2-1, with D hard to call. This clonotype was sampled from an adult who was a healthcare worker with PCR-confirmed SARS-CoV-2 infection or an uninfected control (not recorded which). The sample was whole blood. CDR3 protein: CASSKALYNEQFL. As DNA, the CDR3 is TGTGCCAGCAGTAAGGCCCTATACAATGAGCAGTTCCTC.